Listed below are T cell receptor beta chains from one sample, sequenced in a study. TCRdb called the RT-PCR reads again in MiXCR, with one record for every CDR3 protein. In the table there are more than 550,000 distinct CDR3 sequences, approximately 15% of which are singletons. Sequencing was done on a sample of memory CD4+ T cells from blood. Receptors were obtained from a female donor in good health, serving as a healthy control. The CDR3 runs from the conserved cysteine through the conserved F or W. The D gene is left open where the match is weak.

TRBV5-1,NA,CASSFRVLTDTQYF
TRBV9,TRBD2,CASSVGLAVGTDTQYF
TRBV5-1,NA,CASEAGTANTGELFF
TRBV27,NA,CASRSVGRGEQYF
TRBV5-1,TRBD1,CASSLARTGVDNEQFF
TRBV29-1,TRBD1,CSVSHAHRGRQPQHF
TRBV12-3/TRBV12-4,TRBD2,CASSSSGRFGTETQYF
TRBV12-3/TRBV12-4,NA,CASTLSPPLIKDF
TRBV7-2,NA,CASSFRAGSYNEQFF
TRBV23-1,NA,CAPTAVNQPQHF
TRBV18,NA,CASSPWGERSSYEQYF
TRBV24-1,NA,CATSDSLTGGEAFF
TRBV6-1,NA,CASILMGEQFF
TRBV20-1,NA,CSARARDNEKLFF
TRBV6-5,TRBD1,CASKSTEDRGYEQYF
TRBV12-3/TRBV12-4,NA,CASSFPPGEKLFF
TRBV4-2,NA,CASSQETGLETDTQYF
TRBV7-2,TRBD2,CASSTGLAGVGYNEQFF
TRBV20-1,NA,CSAREPQDEAFF
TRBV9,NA,CASSVGRRTTEAFF
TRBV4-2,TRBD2,CASSQPSGSVLNEQFF
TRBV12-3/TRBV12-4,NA,CASSWDGHTGELFF
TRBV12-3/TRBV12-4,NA,CASSLQGTGTDTQYF
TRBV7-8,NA,CASSPSVLERAQPQHF
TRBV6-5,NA,CASSYSMDSSYEQYF
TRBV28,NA,CASNAGYSYNEQFF
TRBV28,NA,CASSLQGSVAYGYTF
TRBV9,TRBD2,CASSPGTSWADTQYF
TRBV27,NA,CASSAFRVTGELFF
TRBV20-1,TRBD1,CSARVTRQGIGYTF
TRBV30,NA,CAWSVGNSNQPQHF
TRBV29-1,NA,CSVEGGGSPPYGYTF
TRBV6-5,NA,CASSSLSRGTNTDTQYF
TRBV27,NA,CASSYGKGFSAFF
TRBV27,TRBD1,CASSRDRATSEQYF
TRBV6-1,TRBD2,CASSERASGSTQYF
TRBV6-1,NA,CASSPLRNYGYTF
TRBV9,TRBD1,CASSVASGGYEQYF
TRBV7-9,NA,CASSRDGYNEKLFF
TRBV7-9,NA,CASSLAPAQETQYF
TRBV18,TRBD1,CASSPDRDEQYF
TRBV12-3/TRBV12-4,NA,CASSRRGSNQPQHF
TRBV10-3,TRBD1,CAISRDRGQYEQYF
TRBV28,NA,CASSTNEQFF
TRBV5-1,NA,CASSSGTSGESDTQYF